This TCR beta chain came from a study of blood T cell repertoires in COVID-19. Study at large: The United States, Italy and Spain supplied acute and convalescent COVID-19 samples. The cDNA or gDNA used as material had been derived from T cells, B-cell-depleted T cells, or PBMCs.

In the original workflow: Cell counts per sample came from amplifying reference gene primers. Assay used: immunoSEQ multiplex PCR; TCRdb lists only in-frame clones, some missing. That table furnishes V, J and clone size, whereas the DNA furnished D and trimming. Of around 75,000 clones listed, almost 90% are singletons. This clone was recorded once. Trimming stripped 4 bases from V and 6 bases from J, with 13 bases between. CDR1 KGHSH and CDR2 LQKENI come from the germline V gene. The CDR3 sequence is 13 residues long. This receptor was identified in a middle-aged man with acute or convalescent COVID-19. The rearrangement uses TRBV18 and TRBJ2-7; maybe TRBD2 (7 bases). Sequenced material: peripheral blood. The CDR3 DNA is TGTGCCAGCTCACTGGGGGCGGGAGTCGAGCAGTACTTC. This codes for CASSLGAGVEQYF.